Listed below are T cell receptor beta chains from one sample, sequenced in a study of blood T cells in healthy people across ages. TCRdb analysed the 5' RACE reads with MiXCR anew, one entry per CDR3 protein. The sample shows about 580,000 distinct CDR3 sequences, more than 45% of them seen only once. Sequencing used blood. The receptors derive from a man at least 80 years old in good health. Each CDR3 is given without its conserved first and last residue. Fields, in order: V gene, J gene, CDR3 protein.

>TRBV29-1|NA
SVADGVYEQY
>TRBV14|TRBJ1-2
ASSQAGLLGYT
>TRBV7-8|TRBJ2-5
ASSSPATRRETQY
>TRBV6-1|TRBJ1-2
ASSGWDSGRDREGYT
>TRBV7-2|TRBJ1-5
ASSFRMGSNQPQH
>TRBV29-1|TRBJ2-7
SVEPGGSYEQY
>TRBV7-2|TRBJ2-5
ASSRMGLAGQEAQY
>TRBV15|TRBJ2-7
ATSNGREQY
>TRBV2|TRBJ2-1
ASSFLHEQF
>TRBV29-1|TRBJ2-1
SVEGAQGLNEQF
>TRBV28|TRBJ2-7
ASSSSGQGADEQY
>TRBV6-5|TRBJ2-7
ASSDRDSSEQY
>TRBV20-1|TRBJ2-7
SARGDPYEQY
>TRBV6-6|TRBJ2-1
ASRWTSVGEQF
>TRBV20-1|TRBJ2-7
SARAGGRTYEQY
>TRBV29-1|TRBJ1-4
SVQRQLHEKLF
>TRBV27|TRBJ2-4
ASSLRGRQGNIQY
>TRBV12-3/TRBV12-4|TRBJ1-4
ASSAVQGVNEKLF
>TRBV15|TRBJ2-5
ATSRERQETQY
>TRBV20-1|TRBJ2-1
SASAAGTGDNEQF
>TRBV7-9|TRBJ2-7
ASSLRLTEQY
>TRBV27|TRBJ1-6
ASSTSQGSYNSPLH
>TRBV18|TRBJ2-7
ASSHSTGANYEQY
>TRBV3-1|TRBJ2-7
ASSQEGGLDYEQY
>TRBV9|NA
ASSVAGGLRGTQY